A selection of T cell receptor beta chains follows, all from one sample in a study of blood T cell repertoires in COVID-19. The protocol was immunoSEQ multiplex PCR, while the TCRdb copy is restricted to in-frame clones and leaves out a portion. The sample consists of 200,000 to 250,000 clones, about four fifths of them appearing once. Sequencing used peripheral blood. Source of these receptors: a woman of 80 years or more with acute or convalescent COVID-19. Each CDR3 is given with its conserved first and last residue.

J gene,CDR3 length,V gene,CDR3 protein
TRBJ1-5,18,TRBV5-6,CASRLSPTDRGSSQPQHF
TRBJ1-1,14,TRBV5-1,CASSLEASGDEAFF
TRBJ2-7,13,TRBV7-9,CASGLAGLGEQYF
TRBJ2-3,16,TRBV7-9,CASSLDMAGDTDTQYF
TRBJ2-5,13,TRBV5-6,CASSETGVETQYF
TRBJ2-1,16,TRBV6-2/TRBV6-3,CASSPGGAGRNNEQFF
TRBJ2-5,14,TRBV5-4,CASSPQEYQETQYF
TRBJ2-1,17,TRBV28,CASSALRGGQTYNEQFF
TRBJ1-1,17,TRBV2,CASSEVRGQGFNTEAFF
TRBJ2-7,15,TRBV7-2,CASSYSGTGVREQYF
TRBJ1-3,14,TRBV9,CASSLGGAGNTIYF
TRBJ1-2,15,TRBV6-5,CASTVGVRQGNGYTF
TRBJ1-4,14,TRBV18,CASSPPGTAEKLFF
TRBJ2-1,17,TRBV10-3,CAISDPPGRGSYNEQFF
TRBJ1-3,14,TRBV5-1,CASSLTRGGNTIYF
TRBJ1-2,12,TRBV10-3,CAITTSPGGYTF
TRBJ1-1,15,TRBV21-1,CASSPPPFRDTEAFF
TRBJ1-2,15,TRBV19,CASSISQDSNYGYTF
TRBJ1-3,15,TRBV5-1,CASSLAGGQGNTIYF
TRBJ1-6,15,TRBV7-2,CASSLGAARGSPLHF
TRBJ2-4,14,TRBV29-1,CSVAPQGPQNIQYF
TRBJ2-3,15,TRBV4-2,CASSQGKRITDTQYF
TRBJ2-2,14,TRBV7-9,CASQRGADTGELFF
TRBJ1-2,15,TRBV7-2,CASSVSRTGPYGYTF
TRBJ1-1,16,TRBV7-2,CASSPASTPRLTEAFF
TRBJ1-5,16,TRBV10-3,CAISEGGDLSNQPQHF
TRBJ2-7,14,TRBV3-1/TRBV3-2,CASSPGTKVGEQYF
TRBJ1-1,13,TRBV11-3,CASSLQTGTEAFF
TRBJ1-3,16,TRBV7-9,CASSQYGGRAGNTIYF
TRBJ2-5,17,TRBV5-1,CASSLEVLAAKKETQYF